Below, one TCR beta chain is given with its context. Its antigen remains unidentified. No base-level quality is on record; no much larger clone is a single base apart. TCRbeta CDR3 regions were amplified from genomic DNA using the immunoSEQ Assay, a bias-controlled multiplex PCR. The study's own analysis went as follows. Within the assay, amplification of reference gene primers was used to estimate how many nucleated cells each sample contained. To quantify the absolute abundance of each unique TCRbeta CDR3 rearrangement, sequence reads were collapsed and filtered. For each sample, productive Simpson clonality was calculated by taking the square root of Simpson's diversity index across productive rearrangements. Not all clones reach the TCRdb copy of this immuneACCESS table, which keeps in-frame sequences only. Checked studies attribute under half of the gap to unresolved V genes and leave the rest unexplained. That table supplies the V and J calls and clone size; D and trimming were determined from the DNA. Within this sample are tens of thousands of clones, with 70% to 90% of them counted one time only. The ten most abundant clones make up 2.5% to 3.5% of the sample.

At one collaborating source in Seattle, patients were enrolled during active infection and were followed longitudinally through the course of disease. Each collaborating institution followed its own protocols to collect whole blood in K2EDTA tubes. Collaborator samples were shipped for TCRbeta analysis as frozen whole blood, isolated PBMCs, or DNA extracted from either sample type. This sample was taken from a study of blood T cell repertoires in COVID-19 (dated by TCRdb to about 2020). Background for the entire study: Samples from collaborators originated in the United States, Italy and Spain and spanned both the acute and convalescent phases of COVID-19. The material from the prospective study consisted of cDNA or gDNA derived from T cells, B-cell-depleted T cells, or PBMCs. The dataset comprised deeply sampled blood TCRbeta repertoires from subjects exposed to, actively infected with, or recovered from COVID-19. A freely available public database, intended as a resource for researchers studying the immune response to SARS-CoV-2, is where the repertoires were released. The samples were drawn from two sources: the first 160 participants of the ongoing ImmuneRACE study, and 950 to 1,500 subjects contributed by 6 global collaborators. Nearly every sample came with metadata listing a de-identified subject ID, COVID-19 status, age in years and sex. Where available, HLA class I and class II types were taken from metadata supplied by the sample provider and were not determined by assay-based typing. General conclusions and limits of the study: How much clinical and demographic metadata was included differed by source and by participant, and the metadata was provided uncurated.

The sample taken for sequencing was peripheral blood. This receptor was obtained from a woman of 80 years or more with COVID-19, enrolled during active disease.

The nucleotides are TGTGCCAGCAGTCATAACAGCCTCCCGCCGGCGGAGACCCAGTACTTC. The resulting protein is CASSHNSLPPAETQYF. The V gene is TRBV27 and the J gene is TRBJ2-5, with the D gene not clear enough to name. The CDR3 runs 16 residues from the cysteine to the phenylalanine. Just the 48-base CDR3 DNA is kept, in frame starting at base 1. For CDR1 and CDR2, the germline V gene (reference sequence) lists MNHEY and SMNVEV. A distance of 21 bases separates the germline ends of V and J, which lose 5 bases and 5 bases respectively.